This TCR beta chain was documented in a study of response to subunit inactivated influenza vaccine. This CDR3 has 18 residues. V was shortened by 3 bases and J by 12 bases, with 31 bases between the two germline ends. Germline V lookup: CDR1 LGHNA, CDR2 YNFKEQ. TCRdb reprocessed the RT-PCR reads via MiXCR and lists one record per CDR3 protein. Counted here are around 600,000 distinct CDR3 sequences, around 11% occurring once; the ten biggest clones make up 9.5% to 11%. These same data were also listed under a study on T cells expressing NK-cell markers. As that report states: Libraries used 5'RACE template switching adding universal primer site and UMIs. All TCR beta repertoires analysed originated from sorted CD3+CD56+NKG2C+, CD3+CD56+NKG2C- and CD3+CD56-NKG2C+ T cells. Serological testing identified most of the eight sequenced donors as HCMV-seropositive and one as seronegative. In several experiments, sorting was restricted to alpha-beta TCR T cells by an anti-gamma-delta TCR antibody.

Here the sequenced sample was PBMCs from blood, taken on the day of vaccination. The chain joins TRBV4-2 to TRBJ2-3, with unresolved D. This receptor was identified in a man aged 50-60 years who received an inactivated influenza vaccine. CDR3 DNA sequence: TGTGCCAGCAGCCACCTCACTTCCGGGCAGGCAAACTTTTTCGTTCAGTATTTT. This sequence encodes CASSHLTSGQANFFVQYF.